This is a list of T cell receptor beta chains from one sample in a study of shared clonotypes between healthy human individuals. Repertoires were generated with immunoSEQ multiplex PCR, while TCRdb's copy carries only in-frame clones and drops some. This sample has roughly 2.4 million clones; under 97% occur once, and the top ten carry roughly 0.13%. Sequenced sample: naive CD4+ T cells sorted from blood. The receptors come from a man aged 18 to 35 in good health. Both conserved end residues are part of each CDR3. A D gene is named only where the DNA matches it firmly. Clone size, where shown, is once, few, many, or a class for clones that have expanded.

DNA	CDR3	V	J	size	D
TGTGCCAGCAGTGAAGCTCCGGGGCACACTGAAGCTTTCTTT	CASSEAPGHTEAFF	TRBV6-1	TRBJ1-1	.	.
TGTGCCAGCAGAATAACAGGGGTGAACACTGAAGCTTTCTTT	CASRITGVNTEAFF	TRBV2	TRBJ1-1	.	TRBD1
TGCGCCAGCATGACAGGGGAATTAATGAACACTGAAGCTTTCTTT	CASMTGELMNTEAFF	TRBV4-1	TRBJ1-1	.	TRBD1
TGTGCCAGCAGTTTAGCCCATCTCGGACAGGGTGAGCAGTTCTTC	CASSLAHLGQGEQFF	TRBV27	TRBJ2-1	once	TRBD1
TGTGCCAGCAGTGAAGTGGGGTACAATTCACCCCTCCACTTT	CASSEVGYNSPLHF	TRBV6-1	TRBJ1-6	.	.
TGTGCCAGCTCACAGGGACAGGGTCAGTCCTACGAGCAGTACTTC	CASSQGQGQSYEQYF	TRBV18	TRBJ2-7	few	TRBD1
TGTGCCACTGCTACACCTGGGGCCAACGTCCTGACTTTC	CATATPGANVLTF	TRBV6-1	TRBJ2-6	.	.
TGCGCCAGCAGCTCTGGACAGGGCACCGGCTACACCTTC	CASSSGQGTGYTF	TRBV5-1	TRBJ1-2	.	TRBD1
TGTGCCAGTAGCCCCTCCGGGGGGAGCTCCTACAATGAGCAGTTCTTC	CASSPSGGSSYNEQFF	TRBV19	TRBJ2-1	.	TRBD2
TGTGCCAGCAGTCTCCGGCGGAGAACAACCGGGGAGCTGTTTTTT	CASSLRRRTTGELFF	TRBV2	TRBJ2-2	.	.
TGTGCCACCAGCACACGGACCAAGGGGTACGAGCAGTACTTC	CATSTRTKGYEQYF	TRBV15	TRBJ2-7	.	.
TGTGCCATCAGTGTGGGGGTGGCCACGCAATACGAGCAGTACTTC	CAISVGVATQYEQYF	TRBV10-3	TRBJ2-7	.	.
TGTGCCAGCAGTTACAGGGGCCGGGAGACCCAGTACTTC	CASSYRGRETQYF	TRBV6-5	TRBJ2-5	.	.
TGCAGTGTGCGTGGCACCGGGGAGCTGTTTTTT	CSVRGTGELFF	TRBV20-1	TRBJ2-2	.	.
TGTGCCAGCAGGGACGGGGGACTCTACGAGCAGTACTTC	CASRDGGLYEQYF	TRBV6-1	TRBJ2-7	.	.
TGTGCCAGCAGCCTAGGACAGTCGAATGAAAAACTGTTTTTT	CASSLGQSNEKLFF	TRBV4-2	TRBJ1-4	.	.
TGTGCCAGCAGTGAAAATACAGGGGAGATTGGCTACACCTTC	CASSENTGEIGYTF	TRBV2	TRBJ1-2	.	TRBD1
TGTGCCAGCATACTAAACGCGGTTAACACCGGGGAGCTGTTTTTT	CASILNAVNTGELFF	TRBV7-2	TRBJ2-2	.	.
TGTGCCAGCAGTGAGGGCGGACTGGCTAGCACAGATACGCAGTATTTT	CASSEGGLASTDTQYF	TRBV6-4	TRBJ2-3	.	.
TGTGCCAGCAGCTCGGGACTACCGCTGCACAACACCGGGGAGCTGTTTTTT	CASSSGLPLHNTGELFF	TRBV9	TRBJ2-2	once	TRBD2
TGTGCCAGCAGTTACAAGGATTCACCCCTCCACTTT	CASSYKDSPLHF	TRBV6-6	TRBJ1-6	.	.
TGTGCCAGCCAGGGACAGGGCGGCACTGAAGCTTTCTTT	CASQGQGGTEAFF	TRBV6-1	TRBJ1-1	.	TRBD1
TGTGCCAGCAGCTTCGGACAGGGAGGGAGGAACACTGAAGCTTTCTTT	CASSFGQGGRNTEAFF	TRBV5-4	TRBJ1-1	.	TRBD1
TGTGCCAGCAGTTTATCGAGGTCGGGGCACGATGAGCAGTTCTTC	CASSLSRSGHDEQFF	TRBV27	TRBJ2-1	.	.
TGTGCCAGCAGTGCAGGGGGGTGGACCTACGAGCAGTACTTC	CASSAGGWTYEQYF	TRBV6-5	TRBJ2-7	.	.
TGTGCCAGCTCGACGGGCCAAGAGACCCAGTACTTC	CASSTGQETQYF	TRBV18	TRBJ2-5	.	.
TGTGCCAGCAGCTTTACCCCGTCAAACTATGGCTACACCTTC	CASSFTPSNYGYTF	TRBV7-9	TRBJ1-2	few	.
TGTGCCAGCAGTCGGCAGGGGGCTTTATACGAGCAGTACTTC	CASSRQGALYEQYF	TRBV6-1	TRBJ2-7	.	TRBD1
TGTGCCAGCAGGCGACTAGCGGGCTTAACCTACAATGAGCAGTTCTTC	CASRRLAGLTYNEQFF	TRBV7-2	TRBJ2-1	.	TRBD2